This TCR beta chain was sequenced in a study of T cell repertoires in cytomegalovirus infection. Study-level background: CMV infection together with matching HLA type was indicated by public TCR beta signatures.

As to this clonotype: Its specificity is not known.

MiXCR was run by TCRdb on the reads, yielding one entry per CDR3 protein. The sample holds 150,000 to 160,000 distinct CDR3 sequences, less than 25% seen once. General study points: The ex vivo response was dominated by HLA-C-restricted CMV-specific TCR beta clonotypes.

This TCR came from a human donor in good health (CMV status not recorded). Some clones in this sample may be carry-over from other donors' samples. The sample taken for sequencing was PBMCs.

CDR3 coding DNA: TGTGCCAGCAGGCCGCGAGGGCAGAGCTCCTACGAGCAGTACTTC. Amino acid sequence: CASRPRGQSSYEQYF. The rearrangement uses TRBV6-2 or TRBV6-3 and TRBJ2-7, with D maybe TRBD2 (5 bases). Trimming took 6 bases from V and 0 from J, leaving 15 bases between them. This CDR3 spans 15 amino acids. Germline V CDR1 and CDR2: MNHEY, SVGEGT.